This is a list of T cell receptor beta chains from one sample in a study of blood T cell repertoires in COVID-19. Data came from immunoSEQ multiplex PCR; TCRdb stores just in-frame clones and leaves some out. The table records 75,000 to 90,000 clones, less than 95% of them present only once. Input material: peripheral blood. All receptors come from a man aged 18 to 29 with COVID-19, enrolled during active disease. CDR3s include the opening cysteine and the closing phenylalanine or tryptophan. D genes are given only for firm matches. Expanded clones are given a class, and other clones once, few, many or no size at all.

abundance	d_gene	j_gene	v_gene	CDR3nt	CDR3aa
-	-	TRBJ2-5	TRBV12-3/TRBV12-4	TGTGCCAGCAGTCTACTGGGACTAGAGACCCAGTACTTC	CASSLLGLETQYF
-	-	TRBJ2-7	TRBV10-1	TGCGCCAGCAGTGAGAGGCCGATCGACACTTACTCCTACGAGCAGTACTTC	CASSERPIDTYSYEQYF
-	TRBD1	TRBJ2-7	TRBV9	TGTGCCAGCAGCGGGGACAGTTACGAGCAGTACTTC	CASSGDSYEQYF
-	-	TRBJ1-1	TRBV28	TGTGCCAGCAGTATCCCGGGGGGGTCGCCTTTCTTT	CASSIPGGSPFF
few	TRBD2	TRBJ2-5	TRBV9	TGTGCCAGCAGCGCAACTAGCGTAAAACAAGAGACCCAGTACTTC	CASSATSVKQETQYF
-	-	TRBJ2-1	TRBV5-1	TGCGCCAGCAGCTTGGGGAGAAATGAGTATTTCTTC	CASSLGRNEYFF
-	-	TRBJ1-1	TRBV4-1	TGCGCCAGCAGCCGTACAGGTCCGAACACTGAAGCTTTCTTT	CASSRTGPNTEAFF
-	-	TRBJ1-1	TRBV12-3/TRBV12-4	TGTGCCAGCAGTCAAATTAACACTGAAGCTTTCTTT	CASSQINTEAFF
-	-	TRBJ1-5	TRBV7-2	TGTGCCAGCAGCTTCGACGGGAATCAGCCCCAGCATTTT	CASSFDGNQPQHF
-	TRBD1	TRBJ2-7	TRBV19	TGTGCCAGTAGCTTACCAGGGGGTGTTCCCTACGAGCAGTACTTC	CASSLPGGVPYEQYF
-	TRBD2	TRBJ2-1	TRBV15	TGTGCCACCAGTTGGCGGGAGGGCCCCAGCTCCTACAATGAGCAGTTCTTC	CATSWREGPSSYNEQFF
-	TRBD1	TRBJ2-2	TRBV9	TGTGCCAGCAGCCTCGGGACAGTGCCTACCGGGGAGCTGTTTTTT	CASSLGTVPTGELFF
-	TRBD1	TRBJ1-5	TRBV6-5	TGTGCCAGCAGTAGGGACAGGGGGGGCAATCAGCCCCAGCATTTT	CASSRDRGGNQPQHF
-	-	TRBJ2-7	TRBV28	TGTGCCAGCTACGGTTTCAGCGGTAGCTCCTACGAGCAGTACTTC	CASYGFSGSSYEQYF
few	-	TRBJ2-7	TRBV6-5	TGTGCCAGCCTTTTGGGAGTTAGGGAGCAGTACTTC	CASLLGVREQYF
-	TRBD1	TRBJ2-7	TRBV14	TGTGCCAGCAGCCATTCGTGGGGGACAGGGTCCTACGAGCAGTACTTC	CASSHSWGTGSYEQYF
few	-	TRBJ1-2	TRBV7-2	TGTGCCAGCAGCCCCCACTACGGCGTCTATGGCTACACCTTC	CASSPHYGVYGYTF
-	-	TRBJ1-2	TRBV29-1	TGCAGCGTTACGACAGGTCATGGCTACACCTTC	CSVTTGHGYTF
-	TRBD2	TRBJ2-2	TRBV2	TGTGCCAGCAATGGCGGGAGGGCCCCCGGGGAGCTGTTTTTT	CASNGGRAPGELFF
-	TRBD2	TRBJ2-7	TRBV4-3	TGCGCCAGCAGCCAGATGGGGGGCCCAGGGACTAGCGGGAGTTCCTACGAGCAGTACTTC	CASSQMGGPGTSGSSYEQYF
-	TRBD1	TRBJ2-3	TRBV18	TGTGCCAGCTCACCCCGACAGGGGAGCACAGATACGCAGTATTTT	CASSPRQGSTDTQYF
-	TRBD1	TRBJ1-2	TRBV11-2	TGTGCCAGCAGCCCGGGACAGGGGGGATATGGCTACACCTTC	CASSPGQGGYGYTF
-	TRBD1	TRBJ2-7	TRBV7-2	TGTGCCAGCAGCTTAGAGGGGACAGGTTCCTACGAGCAGTACTTC	CASSLEGTGSYEQYF
once	-	TRBJ1-6	TRBV6-5	TGTGCCAGCAGTTACTCGAGGGGGGGTAGGTCCCTCCACTTT	CASSYSRGGRSLHF
-	TRBD2	TRBJ2-1	TRBV2	TGTGCCAGCAAGAGACTAGCGGGCCCCAATGAGCAGTTCTTC	CASKRLAGPNEQFF
-	-	TRBJ1-1	TRBV19	TGTGCCAGTAGCAAGACAGACTCCACTGAAGCTTTCTTT	CASSKTDSTEAFF
-	-	TRBJ2-1	TRBV5-1	TGCGCCAGCAGCCTTATAATCGCGGGGCAAAGAAATGAGCAGTTCTTC	CASSLIIAGQRNEQFF
-	TRBD2	TRBJ2-7	TRBV5-1	TGCGCCAGCAGCTTGACTAGCGGGAGGGCCTACGAGCAGTACTTC	CASSLTSGRAYEQYF
-	-	TRBJ2-7	TRBV6-2/TRBV6-3	TGTGCCAGCAGTTCCCGTGACAGCTACGAGCAGTACTTC	CASSSRDSYEQYF
-	TRBD1	TRBJ1-5	TRBV7-9	TGTGCCAGCAGCACGACAGGGAATCAGCCCCAGCATTTT	CASSTTGNQPQHF
once	TRBD2	TRBJ2-1	TRBV4-1	TGCGCCAGCAGCCGGGGACTAGCGAAAGTAGATGAGCAGTTCTTC	CASSRGLAKVDEQFF
-	TRBD2	TRBJ2-7	TRBV7-2	TGTGCCAGCGGGCGGGAGGGCCCCTACGAGCAGTACTTC	CASGREGPYEQYF
once	TRBD1	TRBJ1-3	TRBV5-1	TGCGCCAGCAGCCGGACAGGGGCGGCGAACACCATATATTTT	CASSRTGAANTIYF
-	-	TRBJ2-7	TRBV28	TGTGCCAGCAGTTTTTATAGGCAGACTTACTCCTACGAGCAGTACTTC	CASSFYRQTYSYEQYF
-	TRBD2	TRBJ2-1	TRBV18	TGTGCCAGCTCAGAACTAGCGGGGTCCTACAATGAGCAGTTCTTC	CASSELAGSYNEQFF
-	-	TRBJ2-1	TRBV2	TGTGCCAGCAGCTATACAGGACCCTGGGTTATGTTCTTC	CASSYTGPWVMFF
-	-	TRBJ2-7	TRBV29-1	TGCAGCGTTGGCGGCGCGGGAAGACGCGAGCAGTACTTC	CSVGGAGRREQYF
-	TRBD1	TRBJ2-7	TRBV7-2	TGTGCCAGCAGCTTAGGGTTAGGGACAGGCTACGAGCAGTACTTC	CASSLGLGTGYEQYF
-	TRBD2	TRBJ2-5	TRBV3-1/TRBV3-2	TGTGCCAGCAGCCCCCCTGGGGCGGGAGGAGAGACCCAGTACTTC	CASSPPGAGGETQYF
-	-	TRBJ2-7	TRBV19	TGTGCCAGTAGCGTTGGACACTCCTACGAGCAGTACTTC	CASSVGHSYEQYF
-	-	TRBJ2-1	TRBV2	TGTGCCAGCACGGGCAATGAGCAGTTCTTC	CASTGNEQFF
once	TRBD1	TRBJ1-1	TRBV27	TGTGCCAGCAGTACTGGGACAGGGGGCGCGATGAACACTGAAGCTTTCTTT	CASSTGTGGAMNTEAFF
-	-	TRBJ2-7	TRBV3-1/TRBV3-2	TGTGCCAGCAGCCAAGATTACAAATATTACGAGCAGTACTTC	CASSQDYKYYEQYF
-	-	TRBJ1-2	TRBV30	TGTGCCTGGACCGGCGAGGGGGGGAACTATGGCTACACCTTC	CAWTGEGGNYGYTF
-	TRBD1	TRBJ2-7	TRBV5-6	TGTGCCAGCAGCTTGTTCCCGACAGGGATCGAGACCTACGAGCAGTACTTC	CASSLFPTGIETYEQYF
-	-	TRBJ2-1	TRBV6-5	TGTGCCAGCAGTCGGGACAATGAGCAGTTCTTC	CASSRDNEQFF
-	-	TRBJ2-2	TRBV11-2	TGTGCCAGCAGCTTGGGGCCCGGGGAGCTGTTTTTT	CASSLGPGELFF
-	TRBD1	TRBJ2-7	TRBV9	TGTGCCAGCAGCGTTTCAGAGGGGGCCTCGTACGAGCAGTACTTC	CASSVSEGASYEQYF
-	TRBD1	TRBJ2-1	TRBV19	TGTGCCAGTAGTAAGGCCGGGGGTGGACAGGGGGCCCTCCTTAGCTCCTACAATGAGCAGTTCTTC	CASSKAGGGQGALLSSYNEQFF
-	-	TRBJ1-3	TRBV5-1	TGCGCCAGCAGCTTGGGCCCCGGCTCTGGAAACACCATATATTTT	CASSLGPGSGNTIYF